This T cell receptor (beta chain) was identified during a study of T cell responses to AZD1222 COVID-19 vaccine. Study conclusions and caveats: Sampling captured repertoires only after the peak T cell response.

Libraries were prepared by immunoSEQ multiplex PCR; TCRdb keeps only in-frame clonotypes and omits some of them. This sample has some 90,000 clones; 91% occur once, and the top ten carry 4% to 6%. For this clone: Its antigen is unidentified.

This TCR came from an adult in good health. Material: peripheral blood, obtained on day 0 of MenACWY control vaccination.

The CDR3 is CASSPTATSYEQYF. Here the CDR3 DNA reads TGTGCCAGTAGCCCGACAGCTACCTCCTACGAGCAGTACTTC. V is TRBV19 and J is TRBJ2-7; D perhaps matches TRBD1 (5 bases). The CDR3 has 14 amino acids. The germline CDR1 and CDR2 sequences are LNHDA and SQIVND (reference sequence). V lost 6 bases and J 0 bases, leaving 12 bases between the germline ends.